The 29 T cell receptor beta chains listed next were all sequenced from one sample in a study of blood T cell repertoires in COVID-19. Assay: immunoSEQ multiplex PCR; the TCRdb copy retains only in-frame clones and omits some. This sample yields fewer than 80,000 clones, of which 85% to 90% are seen a single time; approximately 19% belongs to the top ten. Material for sequencing was peripheral blood. Every receptor here comes from a human donor in a cohort sampled during active COVID-19.

The chain employs TRBV12-3 or TRBV12-4 and TRBJ1-2; 8 bases align to TRBD1. This CDR3 region has 12 residues. The trim removed 5 bases at V and 8 bases at J, leaving 4 bases unmatched. The DNA of the CDR3 is TGTGCCAGCAGTACAGGGGGTGACGGCTACACCTTC. It codes for CASSTGGDGYTF.

The CDR3 here is CASTPDRTGELFF. The CDR3 nucleotides are TGTGCCAGCACCCCGGACAGAACCGGGGAGCTGTTTTTT. V and J are TRBV6-5 and TRBJ2-2; a possible D gene is TRBD1 (6 bases). Deletions cut 7 bases from V and 5 bases from J, with 11 bases between. The CDR3 runs to 13 residues. Germline CDR1 MNHEY, CDR2 SVGAGI.

The chain is built from TRBV29-1 and TRBJ2-1, with 12 bases matching TRBD2. The germline V gene encodes CDR1 SQVTM and CDR2 ANQGSEA. This CDR3 comprises 15 residues. V shed 4 bases, J shed 8 bases, and the junction held 9 bases outside the gene matches. DNA of the CDR3: TGCAGCGTTGGCCTAGCGGGAGGGCCAGGGTATGAGCAGTTCTTC. Protein sequence: CSVGLAGGPGYEQFF.

The chain uses TRBV9 and TRBJ1-1; maybe TRBD1 (5 bases). The CDR3 runs 14 residues. The germline V gene has CDR1 SGDLS and CDR2 YYNGEE. V gave up 2 bases and J gave up 1 base, with 9 bases separating them. The CDR3 loop is CASSVGGANTEAFF. In DNA, the CDR3 is TGTGCCAGCAGCGTCGGTGGGGCGAACACTGAAGCTTTCTTT.

This rearrangement joins TRBV10-3 to TRBJ1-6; D remains unclear. The CDR3 is made up of 15 amino acids. Looked up from germline, CDR1 is ENHRY and CDR2 is SYGVKD. Trimming took 3 bases from V and 0 from J, leaving 6 bases between them. The CDR3 is CAISDFNSYNSPLHF. CDR3 DNA: TGTGCCATCAGTGACTTTAACTCCTATAATTCACCCCTCCACTTT.

The chain is built from TRBV10-2 and TRBJ2-7; tentatively, D is TRBD1 (6 bases). The CDR3 runs to 14 residues. CDR1 WSHSY and CDR2 SAAADI come from the germline V gene. Trimming removed 6 bases from V and 4 bases from J, with 16 bases in between. The CDR3: CASRSSGTLYEQYF. The DNA of the CDR3 is TGCGCCAGCAGATCCTCCGGGACACTGTACGAGCAGTACTTC.

The chain couples TRBV7-8 to TRBJ1-2; D might be TRBD1 (5 bases). The CDR3 length is 12 residues. Per the germline V gene, CDR1 is SGHVS and CDR2 is FQNEAQ. The V gene lost 2 bases and the J gene lost 7 bases, with 8 bases spanning the gap. CDR3 protein: CASSLQGVGYTF. The CDR3, as DNA: TGTGCCAGCAGCTTACAAGGGGTTGGCTACACCTTC.

This clone was observed once. The junction shows a germline mismatch at one end, possibly a read error. The chain couples TRBV9 to TRBJ2-7; 8 bases agree with TRBD2. Germline V CDR1 and CDR2: SGDLS, YYNGEE. The CDR3 totals 13 residues. The CDR3 sequence: CASSVDLAGGQSF. The CDR3 nucleotides read TGTGCCAGCAGCGTAGATTTGGCGGGGGGCCAGTCCTTC.

The chain couples TRBV7-9 to TRBJ1-1; D is ambiguous. Germline V CDR1 and CDR2: SEHNR, FQNEAQ (reference sequence). V lost 5 bases, J lost 1 base, and 14 bases lay in between. The CDR3 is 15 residues long. In nucleotides, the CDR3 is TGTGCCAGCAGCCCGATCGCGGGTCGGAACACTGAAGCTTTCTTT. Translation gives CASSPIAGRNTEAFF.

The chain carries TRBV7-6 and TRBJ2-5, with TRBD2 identical over 9 bases. The CDR3 loop spans 15 amino acids. Per the germline V gene, CDR1 is SGHVS and CDR2 is FNYEAQ. V trimming: 5 bases; J trimming: 2 bases; junction bases outside the gene matches: 6. In nucleotides, the CDR3 is TGTGCCAGCAGCATTTTAGCGGGGGAACAAGAGACCCAGTACTTC. Amino acids: CASSILAGEQETQYF.

This clone was observed a handful of times. The rearrangement links TRBV30 to TRBJ1-6; D is unresolved. Germline V gene sequence: CDR1 GTSNPN, CDR2 SVGIG (reference sequence). This CDR3 contains 12 residues. V dropped 4 bases and J dropped 7 bases, with 8 bases sitting between them. The CDR3 coding sequence is TGTGCCTGGAACAGTTGGAATTCACCCCTCCACTTT. Translated, it gives CAWNSWNSPLHF.

This chain joins TRBV7-9 and TRBJ1-1; 10 bases are a match to TRBD1. The CDR3 runs 16 residues. V trimming: 8 bases; J trimming: 1 base; junction bases outside the gene matches: 10. Germline CDR1 reads SEHNR; CDR2 reads FQNEAQ (reference sequence). The chain's CDR3 is CASGRDRGQGNTEAFF. CDR3 sequence (DNA): TGTGCCAGCGGACGTGACAGGGGGCAGGGGAACACTGAAGCTTTCTTT.

This rearrangement joins TRBV5-6 to TRBJ2-5, with D maybe TRBD1 (6 bases). V was trimmed by 1 base and J by 5 bases, leaving 12 bases between them. The CDR3 has 14 amino acids. Germline V CDR1 and CDR2: SGHDT, YYEEEE. The CDR3 spells CASSLRGNGETQYF. The CDR3 DNA is TGTGCCAGCAGCTTGAGGGGGAACGGGGAGACCCAGTACTTC.

The rearrangement links TRBV5-1 to TRBJ2-5, with D tentatively TRBD2 (7 bases). Trimming removed 6 bases at V and 5 bases at J, with 14 bases between. Germline CDR1 and CDR2: SGHRS and YFSETQ. The CDR3 is made up of 13 amino acids. DNA for the CDR3: TGCGCCAGCAACTCGGGGGGCTGGGAGACCCAGTACTTC. This encodes CASNSGGWETQYF.

CDR3 sequence: CASGSGRGYNEQFF. CDR3 coding DNA: TGTGCCAGCGGTAGCGGGAGGGGTTACAATGAGCAGTTCTTC. The chain links TRBV28 to TRBJ2-1; TRBD2 agrees at 11 bases. Germline lookup yields CDR1 MDHEN and CDR2 SYDVKM. The CDR3 contains 14 residues. Trimming removed 8 bases from V and 4 bases from J; junction bases left unmatched: 4.

The rearrangement joins TRBV9 to TRBJ2-3; 12 nucleotides agree with TRBD2. The CDR3 runs to 17 residues. Looked up from germline, CDR1 is SGDLS and CDR2 is YYNGEE. The ends lost 4 bases at V and 5 bases at J; junction bases unmatched: 11. The CDR3: CASSPLRLAGVLDTQYF. The DNA for the CDR3 is TGTGCCAGCAGCCCCCTCCGACTAGCGGGAGTATTAGATACGCAGTATTTT.

The chain has TRBV9 and TRBJ2-2, with 9 bases lining up with TRBD2. CDR1 and CDR2 (germline): SGDLS, YYNGEE. J was trimmed by 7 bases and V by 0 bases; bases with no gene match: 4. The CDR3 runs 15 residues. CDR3: CASSVAAGGIGELFF. For the CDR3, the DNA is TGTGCCAGCAGCGTAGCAGCGGGGGGCATCGGGGAGCTGTTTTTT. Supplemented by reference TRBV9 and TRBJ2-2, the full variable domain reads DSGVTQTPKHLITATGQRVTLRCSPRSGDLSVYWYQQSLDQGLQFLIQYYNGEERAKGNILERFSAQQFPDLHSELNLSSLELGDSALYFCASSVAAGGIGELFFGEGSRLTVL.

The V call is TRBV9, the J call TRBJ2-7, with 9 bases fitting TRBD1. Trimming cost V 4 bases and J 4 bases; bases outside gene matches: 9. The CDR3 totals 15 residues. CDR1 is SGDLS, CDR2 YYNGEE, per germline. CDR3 nucleotides: TGTGCCAGCAGCTCCGGACAGGGGTCTCTTTACGAGCAGTACTTC. Encoded protein: CASSSGQGSLYEQYF. Full variable domain (remainder filled in from reference TRBV9 and TRBJ2-7): DSGVTQTPKHLITATGQRVTLRCSPRSGDLSVYWYQQSLDQGLQFLIQYYNGEERAKGNILERFSAQQFPDLHSELNLSSLELGDSALYFCASSSGQGSLYEQYFGPGTRLTVT.

This clone was observed once. The chain links TRBV19 to TRBJ2-1; TRBD2 might be the D (5 bases). CDR1 and CDR2 from the germline V gene are LNHDA and SQIVND (reference sequence). Trimming stripped 4 bases from V and 7 bases from J, with 26 bases between. This CDR3 is built from 18 residues. The DNA of the CDR3 is TGTGCCAGTAGTACTAGGCCGGACCGGAGTGGGAGAAAAAATGAGCAGTTCTTC. It encodes CASSTRPDRSGRKNEQFF.

The V call is TRBV10-2, the J call TRBJ1-1; TRBD1 aligns across 7 bases. Per germline, CDR1 WSHSY and CDR2 SAAADI. Unmatched junction bases numbered 7, after V lost 8 bases and J lost 4 bases. The CDR3 extends over 13 amino acids. DNA of the CDR3: TGCGCCAGCGGCTTTGACAGGGCCACTGAAGCTTTCTTT. Protein: CASGFDRATEAFF.

The CDR3 sequence: CASSSAGPYEQYF. CDR3 DNA: TGTGCCAGCAGCTCAGCGGGACCCTACGAGCAGTACTTC. The rearrangement links TRBV3-1 (or the pseudogene TRBV3-2) to TRBJ2-7; 7 bases match TRBD2. Germline V CDR1 and CDR2: LGHDT, YNNKEL (reference sequence). The ends lost 5 bases at V and 2 bases at J; junction bases unmatched: 3. This CDR3 is 13 amino acids long.

The V and J genes are TRBV10-2 and TRBJ1-3; D ambiguous. V lost 6 bases, J lost 6 bases, and 12 bases lay in between. In germline, CDR1 is WSHSY, CDR2 SAAADI. The CDR3 loop spans 13 amino acids. The CDR3 loop reads CASRGSSSNTIYF. CDR3 DNA: TGCGCCAGCAGGGGGAGTTCCTCAAACACCATATATTTT.

The chain carries TRBV10-2 and TRBJ1-1, with 7 positions matching TRBD1. The junction had 3 bases not matched to a gene; V was cut back by 8 bases and J by 0 bases. The CDR3 sequence is 13 residues long. Per germline, CDR1 WSHSY and CDR2 SAAADI. The CDR3 DNA is TGCGCCAGCGGCACAGGGGTGAACACTGAAGCTTTCTTT. This sequence encodes CASGTGVNTEAFF.

The chain is built from TRBV2 and TRBJ2-1; TRBD1 agrees at 7 bases. The CDR3 consists of 14 residues. Germline V gene sequence: CDR1 SNHLY, CDR2 FYNNEI. V lost 6 bases to trimming and J lost 9 bases; unmatched junction nucleotides: 11. The CDR3 reads CASSRGTQALEQFF. In DNA, the CDR3 is TGTGCCAGCAGCAGGGGGACCCAGGCCCTTGAGCAGTTCTTC.

The genes are TRBV28 and TRBJ2-7, with 10 bases fitting TRBD1. Germline V gives CDR1 MDHEN, CDR2 SYDVKM. The CDR3 is 20 residues long. Losses at the gene ends were 6 bases for V and 3 bases for J; bases not matched to a gene: 23. CDR3 loop: CASRAARGTGAGFGLYEQYF. CDR3 DNA sequence: TGTGCCAGCAGGGCGGCCCGGGGGACAGGGGCAGGTTTTGGGCTCTACGAGCAGTACTTC.

The chain links TRBV5-5 to TRBJ2-1, with D tentatively TRBD2 (6 bases). Trimming cost V 2 bases and J 3 bases, with 15 bases left between them. This CDR3 has 16 residues. From germline, CDR1 is SGHKS and CDR2 YYEKEE (reference sequence). Here the CDR3 reads CASSFVPAGGYNEQFF. As DNA, the CDR3 is TGTGCCAGCAGCTTTGTACCGGCCGGGGGCTACAATGAGCAGTTCTTC. The complete variable domain, with remaining parts taken from reference TRBV5-5 and TRBJ2-1, reads DAGVTQSPTHLIKTRGQQVTLRCSPISGHKSVSWYQQVLGQGPQFIFQYYEKEERGRGNFPDRFSARQFPNYSSELNVNALLLGDSALYLCASSFVPAGGYNEQFFGPGTRLTVL.

The chain recombines TRBV6-2 or TRBV6-3 with TRBJ2-7, with 13 bases fitting TRBD2. J lost 4 bases, V lost 5 bases, and 5 bases had no gene match. CDR3 length: 15 amino acids. Germline lookup yields CDR1 MNHEY and CDR2 SVGEGT. The CDR3 reads CASSLGLAGAYEQYF. CDR3 bases: TGTGCCAGCAGTCTCGGACTAGCGGGGGCTTACGAGCAGTACTTC.

This rearrangement joins TRBV5-1 to TRBJ1-1, with TRBD1 matching 9 bases. Germline V gives CDR1 SGHRS, CDR2 YFSETQ. V lost 2 bases, J lost 0 bases, and 5 bases stayed unmatched. The CDR3 is 16 amino acids. CDR3 protein: CASSLGQGLMNTEAFF. DNA for the CDR3: TGCGCCAGCAGCTTAGGACAGGGGCTGATGAACACTGAAGCTTTCTTT.

V is TRBV28 and J is TRBJ1-1, with D unclear. There are 11 residues in the CDR3. V lost 7 bases and J lost 0, with 3 bases in between. Looked up from germline, CDR1 is MDHEN and CDR2 is SYDVKM. CDR3 DNA sequence: TGTGCCAGCACCGTGAACACTGAAGCTTTCTTT. Translated, it gives CASTVNTEAFF.